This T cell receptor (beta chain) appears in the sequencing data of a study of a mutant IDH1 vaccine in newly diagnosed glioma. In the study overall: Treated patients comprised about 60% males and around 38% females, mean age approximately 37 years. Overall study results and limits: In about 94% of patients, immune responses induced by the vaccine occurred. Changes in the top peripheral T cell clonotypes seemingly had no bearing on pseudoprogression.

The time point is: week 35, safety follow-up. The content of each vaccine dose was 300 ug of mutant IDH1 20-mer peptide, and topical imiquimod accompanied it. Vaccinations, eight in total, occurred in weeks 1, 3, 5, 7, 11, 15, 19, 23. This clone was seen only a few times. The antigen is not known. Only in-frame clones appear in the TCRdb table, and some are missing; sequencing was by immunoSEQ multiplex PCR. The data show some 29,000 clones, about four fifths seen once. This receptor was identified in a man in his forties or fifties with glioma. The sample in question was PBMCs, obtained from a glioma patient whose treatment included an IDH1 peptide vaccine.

CDR3 protein: CASTKRASSTEAFF. The CDR3 DNA reads TGTGCCAGTACCAAAAGGGCCTCCAGCACTGAAGCTTTCTTT. The rearrangement uses TRBV19 and TRBJ1-1, with D uncertain. This CDR3 contains 14 residues. In germline, CDR1 is LNHDA, CDR2 SQIVND (reference sequence). Trimming left V 7 bases short and J 4 bases short, with 16 bases between.